This record looks at one T cell receptor (beta chain) sequence and its context. Trimming took 3 bases from V and 6 from J; bases not matched to a gene: 5. This CDR3 has 14 residues. Germline V lookup: CDR1 MNHNS, CDR2 SASEGT. Unique molecular identifiers featured in how the TCRbeta library was prepared. TCRdb called the PCR reads again in MiXCR, with one record for every CDR3 protein. The sample includes some 220,000 distinct CDR3 sequences, 8% to 9.5% seen only once; the top ten take 6.2%. This sample was included in a study of T-cell reconstitution after alpha-beta-depleted transplantation in children.

The receptor comes from a human donor who donated a stem cell graft to a child with acute lymphoblastic leukemia. This specimen consisted of PBMCs from the stem cell graft donor, obtained from the stem cell graft. The rearrangement links TRBV6-1 to TRBJ2-3; 8 bases agree with TRBD2. Here the CDR3 DNA reads TGTGCCAGCAGTGAGGGACTAGGGGTGGATACGCAGTATTTT. It yields the protein CASSEGLGVDTQYF.